A single sample is the source of the 5 T cell receptor beta chains below, sequenced in a study of shared clonotypes between healthy human individuals. The naive CD8 population came from CD45RO-negative cells selected for CCR7, without terminally differentiated effector memory CD45RA+ cells. Profiling relied on immunoSEQ multiplex PCR, and the TCRdb table lists in-frame clones only, not all of them. The repertoire holds millions of clones, with over 85% as singletons. Sequenced sample: naive CD8+ T cells sorted from blood. These receptors were obtained from a man aged 18 to 30 in good health.

This sequence joins TRBV5-6 and TRBJ2-1; no definite D call. Germline CDR1 is SGHDT and CDR2 is YYEEEE. The V end lost 3 bases, the J end lost 9 bases, and 16 bases lay between the germline ends. The CDR3 runs 14 residues. CDR3 nucleotides: TGTGCCAGCAGCTGGGGTTCATCAGACACTGAGCAGTTCTTC. It yields the protein CASSWGSSDTEQFF.

In regard to this clone: The same CDR3 also results from other DNA sequences found in this sample. The chain recombines TRBV5-1 with TRBJ2-7, with a possible D match to TRBD2 (6 bases). V lost 0 bases, J lost 4 bases, and 11 bases lay in between. The CDR3 length is 14 residues. Germline V lookup: CDR1 SGHRS, CDR2 YFSETQ. The CDR3 coding sequence is TGCGCCAGCAGCTTGGGATCGGGGGAATACGAGCAGTACTTC. Translating it yields CASSLGSGEYEQYF.

The rearrangement joins TRBV5-1 to TRBJ2-1; TRBD2 agrees at 10 bases. Trimming removed 0 bases from V and 4 bases from J; junction bases left unmatched: 10. Per germline, CDR1 SGHRS and CDR2 YFSETQ. The CDR3 is 18 residues long. This chain's CDR3 is CASSLAAAPGLAYNEQFF. CDR3 DNA sequence: TGCGCCAGCAGCTTGGCCGCCGCCCCGGGACTAGCGTACAATGAGCAGTTCTTC.

The chain links TRBV27 to TRBJ1-5; possible D gene TRBD1, 5 bases. CDR1 MNHEY and CDR2 SMNVEV come from the germline V gene (reference sequence). The CDR3 contains 14 residues. V lost 10 bases, J lost 3 bases, and 16 bases lay in between. This CDR3 reads CAIKGSGANQPQHF. CDR3 DNA: TGTGCCATCAAGGGATCCGGGGCCAATCAGCCCCAGCATTTT.

Of note for this clone: Other DNA sequences within the sample encode an identical CDR3. V is TRBV4-3 and J is TRBJ2-3; TRBD1 matches at 8 bases. This CDR3 spans 14 amino acids. With V trimmed by 4 bases and J by 1 base, 1 base remained unmatched. Germline CDR1 LGHNA, CDR2 YSLEER. CDR3 in amino acids: CASSPGQGTDTQYF. The CDR3 DNA is TGCGCCAGCAGCCCGGGACAGGGCACAGATACGCAGTATTTT.